This T cell receptor (beta chain) appears in the sequencing data of a study of blood T cell repertoires in COVID-19. Study as a whole: Samples representing acute and convalescent COVID-19 were sourced from the United States, Italy and Spain. In each case, the material was cDNA or gDNA derived from T cells, B-cell-depleted T cells, or PBMCs.

V gave up 9 bases and J gave up 5 bases; unmatched junction bases: 7. The CDR3 is 14 amino acids. CDR1 MNHNS and CDR2 SASEGT come from the germline V gene. In the authors' methods: The assay estimated nucleated cells by amplifying reference gene primers. Produced via immunoSEQ multiplex PCR; TCRdb's table is partial and in-frame only. That table furnishes V, J and clone size, whereas the DNA furnished D and trimming. The sample holds a few hundred thousand clones; 65% to 90% are singletons and the top ten take approximately 10%. This clonotype was sampled from a man aged 50 to 60 with active or convalescent COVID-19. Source material: peripheral blood. The J gene is TRBJ1-5, the V gene TRBV6-1; 10 nucleotides align to TRBD1. The CDR3 loop is CASDSGQGHQPQHF. The CDR3 bases are TGTGCCAGTGATTCGGGACAGGGGCATCAGCCCCAGCATTTT.